The present T cell receptor (beta chain) was sequenced within a study of blood T cells in healthy people across ages. Study-wide results and limits: Bulk PBMC profiling left naive and antigen-experienced comparisons inconclusive. With donor CMV status unknown, expanded clonotype changes were possibly confounded.

This CDR3 is built from 13 residues. Trimming pared 6 bases from V and 9 bases from J, leaving 15 bases between. Germline V gene sequence: CDR1 MGHDK, CDR2 SYGVNS. Comments on this clonotype: Its antigen is unidentified.

A second PCR, run for roughly 7 to 11 cycles, used a sample-barcoded 5' primer plus a J-beta primer mix. TCRdb itself ran the 5' RACE reads through MiXCR, one entry per CDR3 protein. The profile covers 1.5 million to 2 million distinct CDR3 sequences, with 25% to 30% appearing a single time and roughly 8% taken by the ten largest. This chain joins TRBV25-1 and TRBJ1-5; the D gene is possibly TRBD1 (6 bases). The specimen was blood. This clonotype was obtained from a woman in her twenties or thirties in good health. As DNA, the CDR3 is TGTGCCAGCAGGGATGGGGGGCCGCGGCCCCAGCATTTT. Amino acids: CASRDGGPRPQHF.